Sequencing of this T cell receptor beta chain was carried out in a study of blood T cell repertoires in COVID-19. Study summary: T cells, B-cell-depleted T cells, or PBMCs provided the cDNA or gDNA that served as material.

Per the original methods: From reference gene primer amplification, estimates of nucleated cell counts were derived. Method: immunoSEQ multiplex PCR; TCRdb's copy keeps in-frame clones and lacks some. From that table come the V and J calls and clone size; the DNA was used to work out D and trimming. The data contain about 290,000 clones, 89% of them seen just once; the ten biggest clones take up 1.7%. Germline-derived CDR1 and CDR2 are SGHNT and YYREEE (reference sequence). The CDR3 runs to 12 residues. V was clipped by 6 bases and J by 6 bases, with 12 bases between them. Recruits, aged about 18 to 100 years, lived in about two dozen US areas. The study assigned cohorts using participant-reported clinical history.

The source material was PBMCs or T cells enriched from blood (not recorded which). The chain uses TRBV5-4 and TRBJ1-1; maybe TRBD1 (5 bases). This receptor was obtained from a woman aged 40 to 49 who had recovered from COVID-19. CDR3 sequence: CASIGGGPEAFF. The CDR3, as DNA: TGTGCCAGCATCGGCGGGGGACCTGAAGCTTTCTTT. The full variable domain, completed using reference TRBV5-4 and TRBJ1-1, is ETGVTQSPTHLIKTRGQQVTLRCSSQSGHNTVSWYQQALGQGPQFIFQYYREEENGRGNFPPRFSGLQFPNYSSELNVNALELDDSALYLCASIGGGPEAFFGQGTRLTVV.